This note documents a single T cell receptor (beta chain) sequence. Its antigen is still unknown. This sample stems from a study of response to subunit inactivated influenza vaccine. General observations from the study: Authors suggested seasonal influenza vaccinations each recruit few new T cells.

Trimming removed 5 bases at V and 9 bases at J, with 23 bases between. The germline V gene has CDR1 SEHNR and CDR2 FQNEAQ (reference sequence). This CDR3 is built from 16 residues. Each CDR3 protein is one row after TCRdb ran MiXCR on the RT-PCR reads. The repertoire includes fewer than 600,000 distinct CDR3 sequences, roughly 7.6% of them detected once, and roughly 13% sits in the top ten. This TCR was recovered from a man between 50 and 75 years old who received an inactivated influenza vaccine. The source was PBMCs from blood, collected less than 30 months after vaccination. The V and J genes are TRBV7-9 and TRBJ2-1, with D possibly being TRBD2 (6 bases). The CDR3 reads CASSPRAGPGSGEQFF. The DNA for the CDR3 is TGTGCCAGCAGCCCCCGGGCGGGACCTGGGTCTGGTGAGCAGTTCTTC. Based on the CDR3 plus reference TRBV7-9 and TRBJ2-1, the full variable domain is DTGVSQNPRHKITKRGQNVTFRCDPISEHNRLYWYRQTLGQGPEFLTYFQNEAQLEKSRLLSDRFSAERPKGSFSTLEIQRTEQGDSAMYLCASSPRAGPGSGEQFFGPGTRLTVL.